This T cell receptor (beta chain) came from a study of T cell changes during pregnancy in multiple sclerosis. The V end lost 6 bases, the J end lost 5 bases, and 20 bases lay between the germline ends. The CDR3 has 15 residues. CDR1 and CDR2 from the germline V gene are SGHDT and YYEEEE. Measured with immunoSEQ multiplex PCR; TCRdb has only the in-frame clones, and not every one. The data show about 61,000 clones, 90% seen once. The rearrangement uses TRBV5-6 and TRBJ1-2; D not certain. This clonotype was sampled from a female donor in good health, enrolled as a control in a pregnancy study. Source: peripheral blood, taken in the first trimester of pregnancy. The CDR3 loop reads CASNNFTYWTYGYTF. The CDR3 DNA is TGTGCCAGCAACAATTTTACTTATTGGACTTATGGCTACACCTTC.